The clone carrying this T cell receptor (beta chain) turned up a few times. Method: immunoSEQ multiplex PCR; TCRdb's copy keeps in-frame clones and lacks some. The data hold 150,000 to 200,000 clones, with about four fifths observed a single time. The data were obtained in a study of blood T cell repertoires in COVID-19. Study as a whole: PBMCs, B-cell-depleted T cells, or T cells were the source of the cDNA or gDNA that made up the material.

The origin of this receptor is a woman in her thirties or forties with acute or convalescent COVID-19. Sequencing input: peripheral blood.

CDR3 amino acids: CASSRSGLSYNEQFF. CDR3 nucleotide sequence: TGTGCCAGCAGCAGAAGCGGGCTCTCCTACAATGAGCAGTTCTTC. V and J are TRBV11-3 and TRBJ2-1, with TRBD2 as a possible D gene (6 bases). Trimming stripped 5 bases from V and 0 bases from J, with 11 bases between. The CDR3 is 15 residues long. Germline V lookup: CDR1 SGHNT, CDR2 YENEEA. Full variable domain (outside the CDR3, taken from reference TRBV11-3 and TRBJ2-1): EAGVVQSPRYKIIEKKQPVAFWCNPISGHNTLYWYLQNLGQGPELLIRYENEEAVDDSQLPKDRFSAERLKGVDSTLKIQPAELGDSAVYLCASSRSGLSYNEQFFGPGTRLTVL.